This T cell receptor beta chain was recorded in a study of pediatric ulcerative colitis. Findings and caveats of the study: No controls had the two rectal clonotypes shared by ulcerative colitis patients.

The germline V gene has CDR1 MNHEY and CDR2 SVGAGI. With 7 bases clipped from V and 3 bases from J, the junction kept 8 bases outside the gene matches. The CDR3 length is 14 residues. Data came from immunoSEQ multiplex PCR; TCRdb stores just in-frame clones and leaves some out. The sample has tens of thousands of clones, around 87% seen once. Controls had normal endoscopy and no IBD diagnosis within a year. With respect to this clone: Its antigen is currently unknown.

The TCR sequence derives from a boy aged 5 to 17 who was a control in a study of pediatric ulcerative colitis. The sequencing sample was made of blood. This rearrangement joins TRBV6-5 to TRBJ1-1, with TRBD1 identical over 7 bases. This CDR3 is CASTPGQTHTEAFF. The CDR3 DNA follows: TGTGCCAGCACACCGGGACAGACCCACACTGAAGCTTTCTTT.